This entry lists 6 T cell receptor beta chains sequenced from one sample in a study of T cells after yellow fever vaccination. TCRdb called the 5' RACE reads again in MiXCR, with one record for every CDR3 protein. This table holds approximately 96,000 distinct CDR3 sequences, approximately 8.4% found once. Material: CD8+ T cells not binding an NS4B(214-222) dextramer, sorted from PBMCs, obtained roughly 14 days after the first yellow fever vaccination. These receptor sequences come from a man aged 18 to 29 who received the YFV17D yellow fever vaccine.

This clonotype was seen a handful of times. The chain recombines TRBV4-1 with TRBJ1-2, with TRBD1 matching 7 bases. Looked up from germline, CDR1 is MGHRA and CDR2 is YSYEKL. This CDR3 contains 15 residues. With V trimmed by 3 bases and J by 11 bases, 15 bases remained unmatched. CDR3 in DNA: TGCGCCAGCAGCCAGACAGACAGGGCTCTCCCGTGGTACACCTTC. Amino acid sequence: CASSQTDRALPWYTF.

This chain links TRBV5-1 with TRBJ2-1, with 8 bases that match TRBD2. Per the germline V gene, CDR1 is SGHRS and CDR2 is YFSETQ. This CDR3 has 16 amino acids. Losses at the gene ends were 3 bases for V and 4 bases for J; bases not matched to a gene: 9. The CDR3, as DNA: TGCGCCAGCAGCTGGGGTACGGGGGGGTTATACAATGAGCAGTTCTTC. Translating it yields CASSWGTGGLYNEQFF.

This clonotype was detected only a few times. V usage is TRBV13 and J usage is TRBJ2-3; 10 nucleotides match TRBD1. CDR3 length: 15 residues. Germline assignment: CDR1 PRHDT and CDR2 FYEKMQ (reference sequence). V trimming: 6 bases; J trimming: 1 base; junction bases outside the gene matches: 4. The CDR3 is CASRTGTGGTDTQYF. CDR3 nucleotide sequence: TGTGCCAGCAGAACCGGGACAGGGGGCACAGATACGCAGTATTTT. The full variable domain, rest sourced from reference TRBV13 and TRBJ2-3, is AAGVIQSPRHLIKEKRETATLKCYPIPRHDTVYWYQQGPGQDPQFLISFYEKMQSDKGSIPDRFSAQQFSDYHSELNMSSLELGDSALYFCASRTGTGGTDTQYFGPGTRLTVL.

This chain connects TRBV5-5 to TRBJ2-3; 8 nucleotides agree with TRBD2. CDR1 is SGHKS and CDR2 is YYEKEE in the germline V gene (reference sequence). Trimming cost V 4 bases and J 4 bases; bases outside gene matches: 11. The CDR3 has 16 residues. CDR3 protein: CASSPAGGGVADTQYF. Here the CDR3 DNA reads TGTGCCAGCAGCCCCGCCGGGGGGGGAGTCGCAGATACGCAGTATTTT.

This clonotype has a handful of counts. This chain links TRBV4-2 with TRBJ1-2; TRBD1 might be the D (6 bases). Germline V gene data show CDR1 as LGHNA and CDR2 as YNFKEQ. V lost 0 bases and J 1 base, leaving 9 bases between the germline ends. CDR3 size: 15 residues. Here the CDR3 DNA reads TGTGCCAGCAGCCAAGATTGGGACATTAACTATGGCTACACCTTC. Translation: CASSQDWDINYGYTF.

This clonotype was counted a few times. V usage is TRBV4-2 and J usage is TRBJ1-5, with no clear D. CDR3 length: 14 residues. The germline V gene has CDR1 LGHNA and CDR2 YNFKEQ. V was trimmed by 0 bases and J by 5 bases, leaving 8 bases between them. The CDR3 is CASSQDNGDQPQHF. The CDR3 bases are TGTGCCAGCAGCCAAGATAACGGGGATCAGCCCCAGCATTTT.